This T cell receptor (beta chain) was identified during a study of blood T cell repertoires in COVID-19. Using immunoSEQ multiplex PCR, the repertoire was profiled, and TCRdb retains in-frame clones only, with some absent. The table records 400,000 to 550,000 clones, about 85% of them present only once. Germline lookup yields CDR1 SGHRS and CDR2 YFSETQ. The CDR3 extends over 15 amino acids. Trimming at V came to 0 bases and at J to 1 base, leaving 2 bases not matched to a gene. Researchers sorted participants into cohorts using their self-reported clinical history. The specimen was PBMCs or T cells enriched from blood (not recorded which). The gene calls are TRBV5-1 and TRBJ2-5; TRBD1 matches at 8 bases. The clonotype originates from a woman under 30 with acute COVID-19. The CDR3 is CASSLGTGPQETQYF. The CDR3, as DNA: TGCGCCAGCAGCTTGGGGACAGGGCCCCAAGAGACCCAGTACTTC.